The following is a TCR beta chain sequence with its context. Its antigen is not identified. The data were taken from a study of OX40 agonist ivuxolimab in advanced cancers. Across the whole study: Hepatocellular carcinoma, melanoma, renal cell or head and neck cancer occurred in dose-escalation patients. Points from the study as a whole: The 0.1-3.0 mg/kg partial responders had among the lowest clonal expansion. Relative to CD4+, CD8+ T cells held more expanded clones on average.

The CDR3 consists of 13 residues. Germline V lookup: CDR1 MNHNY, CDR2 SVGAGI (reference sequence). V lost 10 bases to trimming and J lost 7 bases; unmatched junction nucleotides: 8. TCRdb's copy holds only in-frame clones and misses some; the assay was immunoSEQ multiplex PCR. The sample has some 69,000 clones, around 88% seen once. The TCR was taken from an adult with an advanced solid tumor such as melanoma, head and neck, liver or kidney cancer. V gene TRBV6-6 combines with J gene TRBJ2-5, with 11 bases identical to TRBD2. Sample: CD4+ or CD8+ T cells sorted from blood, taken in a trial of the OX40 agonist ivuxolimab. The CDR3 bases are TGTGCCATCCCTAGCGGGGGGCCTCTGACCCAGTACTTC. This translates into CAIPSGGPLTQYF.